A single sample gave rise to the 9 T cell receptor beta chains below, sequenced in a study of cytomegalovirus exposure and HLA in healthy donors. PCR employed 60 Vbeta and 13 Jbeta primers. Produced via immunoSEQ multiplex PCR; TCRdb's table is partial and in-frame only. This table has tens of thousands of clones, about 9.5% appearing once. Sequencing input: PBMCs. The origin of the receptors is a man between 60 and 75 years old in good health and CMV-seropositive.

This clone showed up just a few times. The rearrangement joins TRBV2 to TRBJ1-6, with TRBD1 as a possible D gene (6 bases). The CDR3 extends over 17 amino acids. Germline lookup yields CDR1 SNHLY and CDR2 FYNNEI. Trimming pared 3 bases from V and 5 bases from J, leaving 17 bases between. The CDR3 nucleotides are TGTGCCAGCAGTGACAGGGGTTCTCCGGCTAATAATTCACCCCTCCACTTT. Protein sequence: CASSDRGSPANNSPLHF.

This clone was counted only a few times. The chain employs TRBV7-2 and TRBJ2-7, with 7 bases fitting TRBD2. J gave up 5 bases and V 5 bases, and 3 bases lay outside the gene matches. CDR3 length: 12 amino acids. The V gene's germline CDR1 is SGHTA and CDR2 FQGNSA. Here the CDR3 DNA reads TGTACCAGCAGCCTCACTAGCGACGAGCAGTACTTC. Protein sequence: CTSSLTSDEQYF.

This clone occurred a few times. The chain links TRBV6-4 to TRBJ1-2, with D uncertain. Germline-derived CDR1 and CDR2 are MRHNA and SNTAGT. The CDR3 has 12 residues. The V end was cut by 1 base, the J end by 7 bases, with 7 bases between. CDR3 sequence: CASSDFGSGYTF. DNA for the CDR3: TGTGCCAGCAGTGACTTTGGGAGTGGCTACACCTTC.

The CDR3 is CASSENWTVFF. In nucleotides, the CDR3 is TGTGCCAGCAGTGAAAATTGGACAGTCTTTTTT. This chain connects TRBV6-1 to TRBJ1-4; possibly TRBD1 for D (6 bases). The CDR3 sequence is 11 residues long. CDR1 MNHNS and CDR2 SASEGT come from the germline V gene. The V end was cut by 2 bases, the J end by 17 bases, with 12 bases between.

This clone was seen a handful of times. The chain combines TRBV5-8 with TRBJ1-1; 9 positions agree with TRBD1. Germline CDR1 and CDR2: SGHTS and YDEGEE. V was clipped by 2 bases and J by 1 base; unmatched bases: 3. The CDR3 is 15 amino acids. CDR3 coding DNA: TGTGCCAGCAGCTTTGGACAGGGGCGGAACACTGAAGCTTTCTTT. Amino acids: CASSFGQGRNTEAFF.

J is TRBJ1-5 and V is TRBV4-1, with D tentatively TRBD1 (6 bases). V was clipped by 2 bases and J by 7 bases, with 21 bases between them. CDR3 size: 17 residues. Germline values: CDR1 MGHRA, CDR2 YSYEKL. This CDR3 is CASSQHWGPKSRQPQHF. The DNA for the CDR3 is TGCGCCAGCAGCCAACACTGGGGGCCAAAGTCGCGACAGCCCCAGCATTTT.

Only a few counts were recorded for this clone. This chain uses TRBV9 with TRBJ2-3; D call uncertain. Germline CDR1 reads SGDLS; CDR2 reads YYNGEE. The CDR3 covers 16 residues. V gave up 0 bases and J gave up 2 bases, with 13 bases separating them. In nucleotides, the CDR3 is TGTGCCAGCAGCGTAGGACCCCCAGGTTTCACAGATACGCAGTATTTT. Amino acid sequence: CASSVGPPGFTDTQYF.

This clone was seen a few times. This rearrangement joins TRBV5-1 to TRBJ1-4, with 7 bases lining up with TRBD1. Losses at the gene ends were 0 bases for V and 5 bases for J; bases not matched to a gene: 1. Germline values: CDR1 SGHRS, CDR2 YFSETQ. This CDR3 contains 14 residues. The CDR3 is CASSLEQGNEKLFF. In nucleotides, the CDR3 is TGCGCCAGCAGCTTGGAACAGGGGAATGAAAAACTGTTTTTT.

This sequence joins TRBV28 and TRBJ2-7; TRBD2 is a possible D gene (6 bases). Germline loops: CDR1 MDHEN, CDR2 SYDVKM. V shed 7 bases and J shed 4 bases, with 8 bases lying between them. The CDR3 totals 11 residues. The chain's CDR3 is CASTGGYEQYF. The CDR3, as DNA: TGTGCCAGCACCGGGGGATACGAGCAGTACTTC.